This T cell receptor beta chain was identified during a study of OX40 agonist ivuxolimab in advanced cancers. Study-wide results and caveats: Expansion of clones was among the lowest in partial responders at 0.1-3.0 mg/kg. At 0.1 to 3.0 mg/kg and by week 6, CD4+ and CD8+ T cells in the blood had expanded clonally.

The repertoire was sequenced with immunoSEQ multiplex PCR; TCRdb's copy has only in-frame clones and lacks some. Among tens of thousands of clones, roughly 80% were seen once, and the ten largest hold 20% to 25%. The CDR3 covers 13 residues. The V gene lost 11 bases and the J gene lost 9 bases, with 20 bases spanning the gap. CDR1 is MNHNS, CDR2 SASEGT, per germline. As regards this clone: The target antigen is unknown.

This chain uses TRBV6-1 with TRBJ2-1; D possibly corresponds to TRBD1 (6 bases). The TCR originated in an adult with an advanced solid tumor such as melanoma, head and neck, liver or kidney cancer. Sequenced here: CD4+ or CD8+ T cells sorted from blood, sampled in a trial of the OX40 agonist ivuxolimab. Written as DNA, the CDR3 is TGTGCCGTCCTGGCGAGGGGGATCGGTGAGCAGTTCTTC. Its protein product is CAVLARGIGEQFF.